This is a list of T cell receptor beta chains from one sample in a study of blood T cell repertoires in COVID-19. The assay was immunoSEQ multiplex PCR, and TCRdb's table has in-frame clones only and misses some. The data contain 95,000 to 100,000 clones, approximately 80% of them singletons. Specimen: peripheral blood. The receptors come from a human donor in a cohort sampled during active COVID-19. The CDR3 runs from the conserved cysteine through the conserved F or W. The D gene is left open where the match is weak. Size is omitted from some rows. Given values are once, few, many or a class for expanded clones.

V,size,D,J,DNA,CDR3
TRBV7-8,-,-,TRBJ1-4,TGTGCCAGCAGCTTAGATTCAGGGGTGAATGAAAAACTGTTTTTT,CASSLDSGVNEKLFF
TRBV18,-,TRBD2,TRBJ2-2,TGTGCCAGCTCACCACCGGGAGGGGAAGGCGGGGAGCTGTTTTTT,CASSPPGGEGGELFF
TRBV19,once,TRBD2,TRBJ2-5,TGTGCCAGTAGTCCAAGTAGGGGAGGGTTCCAAGAGACCCAGTACTTC,CASSPSRGGFQETQYF
TRBV28,-,TRBD1,TRBJ2-7,TGTGCCAGCAGTTTAGGGGGGACAGGATCCTACGAGCAGTACTTC,CASSLGGTGSYEQYF
TRBV18,-,TRBD1,TRBJ2-1,TGTGCCAGCTCGAGACGGACAGGAGAGGGGTACAATGAGCAGTTCTTC,CASSRRTGEGYNEQFF
TRBV9,-,-,TRBJ1-1,TGTGCCAGCAGCGTATATATGAACACTGAAGCTTTCTTT,CASSVYMNTEAFF
TRBV3-1/TRBV3-2,-,TRBD1,TRBJ2-7,TGTGCCAGCAGCCGAGGGGGACAGTTGAGCTCCTACGAGCAGTACTTC,CASSRGGQLSSYEQYF
TRBV16,once,-,TRBJ2-2,TGTGCCAGCAGCCAAGGGCAGGGAAGTGGCACCGGGGAGCTGTTTTTT,CASSQGQGSGTGELFF
TRBV5-1,few,TRBD1,TRBJ1-2,TGCGCCAGCACCTATACAGGGGGCATGGTGCAAGGCTACACCTTC,CASTYTGGMVQGYTF
TRBV7-8,-,-,TRBJ2-2,TGTGCCAGCAGCTTAGGGGCCAGCCTGAACACCGGGGAGCTGTTTTTT,CASSLGASLNTGELFF
TRBV5-5,-,-,TRBJ2-7,TGTGCCAGCAGCTTGGCCGGGGATGAATGGGTATACGGCGAGCAGTACTTC,CASSLAGDEWVYGEQYF
TRBV5-6,few,-,TRBJ2-7,TGTGCCAGCAGCCCAGGGTTGGGCAGCTACGAGCAGTACTTC,CASSPGLGSYEQYF
TRBV29-1,-,TRBD1,TRBJ1-1,TGCAGCGAAAGGGGGCGGAACACTGAAGCTTTCTTT,CSERGRNTEAFF
TRBV5-4,-,-,TRBJ2-7,TGTGCCAGCAGCCCGGATGTCGGGGGACGACCCTACGAGCAGTACTTC,CASSPDVGGRPYEQYF